Below are 8 T cell receptor beta chains sequenced from a single sample in a study of graft-versus-host responses after intestinal transplantation. Sequencing used immunoSEQ multiplex PCR; TCRdb keeps in-frame clones, though not all of them. The table includes 95,000 to 110,000 clones, under 95% detected once. Which antigens these TCRs recognize remains unknown. The source was unstimulated CD8+ T cells sorted from spleen or lymph node cells, collected before intestinal transplant. These receptor sequences come from a human donor who received an intestinal transplant.

The chain is built from TRBV9 and TRBJ1-2, with 8 bases fitting TRBD1. Germline-derived CDR1 and CDR2 are SGDLS and YYNGEE. With 4 bases clipped from V and 5 bases from J, the junction kept 10 bases outside the gene matches. The CDR3 is 15 residues long. The CDR3 DNA reads as TGTGCCAGCAGCCCCCAGACAGGGGACGCATATGGCTACACCTTC. It encodes CASSPQTGDAYGYTF. The whole variable domain, remainder taken from reference TRBV9 and TRBJ1-2, is DSGVTQTPKHLITATGQRVTLRCSPRSGDLSVYWYQQSLDQGLQFLIQYYNGEERAKGNILERFSAQQFPDLHSELNLSSLELGDSALYFCASSPQTGDAYGYTFGSGTRLTVV.

The chain employs TRBV6-6 and TRBJ2-2; 8 positions agree with TRBD1. The V gene end was trimmed by 6 bases and the J gene end by 6 bases; junction bases not matched to a gene: 12. The CDR3 contains 16 residues. The germline V gene has CDR1 MNHNY and CDR2 SVGAGI (reference sequence). The CDR3 here is CASSLGPGGVAGELFF. The CDR3, as DNA: TGTGCCAGCAGCCTAGGGCCAGGGGGCGTGGCCGGGGAGCTGTTTTTT.

A single count supports this clone. The chain recombines TRBV6-6 with TRBJ1-4; D remains unclear. This CDR3 has 15 residues. Trimming removed 6 bases at V and 5 bases at J, with 16 bases between. Germline CDR1 is MNHNY and CDR2 is SVGAGI (reference sequence). CDR3 DNA: TGTGCCAGCAGCCCCCCCAACAGCCTCAATGAAAAACTGTTTTTT. The encoded protein is CASSPPNSLNEKLFF.

The V call is TRBV27, the J call TRBJ2-1, with TRBD2 matching over 9 bases. CDR1 and CDR2 (germline): MNHEY, SMNVEV (reference sequence). With 5 bases clipped from V and 0 bases from J, the junction kept 14 bases outside the gene matches. The CDR3 totals 19 residues. CDR3 sequence: CASSTLSGGPPGSYNEQFF. DNA for the CDR3: TGTGCCAGCAGTACTCTAAGCGGGGGGCCCCCGGGCTCCTACAATGAGCAGTTCTTC.

The J gene is TRBJ2-7, the V gene TRBV27; 8 positions match TRBD1. Unmatched junction bases numbered 6, after V lost 8 bases and J lost 3 bases. Germline CDR1 MNHEY, CDR2 SMNVEV (reference sequence). The CDR3 spans 13 residues. The CDR3 DNA follows: TGTGCCAGCGGACAGGGTCTCTTCTACGAGCAGTACTTC. Residues: CASGQGLFYEQYF.

The chain combines TRBV4-2 with TRBJ2-3, with 9 bases aligning to TRBD2. There are 20 residues in the CDR3. Trimming cost V 5 bases and J 3 bases; bases outside gene matches: 21. Germline V gives CDR1 LGHNA, CDR2 YNFKEQ. Written as DNA, the CDR3 is TGTGCCAGCAGCGACACCGCCCACAGCGGGGGGTCCTTTAGAACAGATACGCAGTATTTT. Translated, it gives CASSDTAHSGGSFRTDTQYF.

The chain couples TRBV6-6 to TRBJ2-3, with D possibly matching TRBD1 (5 bases). The V gene's germline CDR1 is MNHNY and CDR2 SVGAGI (reference sequence). There are 15 residues in the CDR3. Deletions cut 7 bases from V and 4 bases from J, with 18 bases between. The CDR3 reads CASTELAWGPDTQYF. The CDR3 DNA sequence: TGTGCCAGCACCGAACTCGCTTGGGGCCCAGATACGCAGTATTTT.

This clone has just one count. The V call is TRBV2, the J call TRBJ2-1; the D gene is possibly TRBD1 (6 bases). V dropped 6 bases and J dropped 6 bases, with 18 bases sitting between them. In germline, CDR1 is SNHLY, CDR2 FYNNEI. The CDR3 is made up of 15 amino acids. CDR3 in amino acids: CASRAWGPEGNEQFF. The CDR3 DNA reads TGTGCCAGCAGGGCCTGGGGGCCCGAGGGCAATGAGCAGTTCTTC.